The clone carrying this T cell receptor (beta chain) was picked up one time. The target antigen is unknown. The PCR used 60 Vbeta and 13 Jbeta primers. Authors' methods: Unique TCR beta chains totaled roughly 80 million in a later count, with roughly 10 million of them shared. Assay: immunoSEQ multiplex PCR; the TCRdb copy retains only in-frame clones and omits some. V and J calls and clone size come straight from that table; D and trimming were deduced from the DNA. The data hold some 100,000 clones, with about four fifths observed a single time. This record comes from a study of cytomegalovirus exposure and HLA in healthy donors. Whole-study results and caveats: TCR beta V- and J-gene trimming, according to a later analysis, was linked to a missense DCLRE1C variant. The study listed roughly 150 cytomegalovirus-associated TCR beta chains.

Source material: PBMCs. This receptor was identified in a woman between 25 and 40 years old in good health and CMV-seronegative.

CDR3 loop: CASSHTGVPITGYTF. The CDR3 DNA reads as TGTGCCAGCAGTCATACAGGCGTACCTATTACTGGCTACACCTTC. The V gene is TRBV25-1, the J gene TRBJ1-2; TRBD1 might be the D (5 bases). V was shortened by 5 bases and J by 7 bases, with 20 bases between the two germline ends. The germline CDR1 and CDR2 sequences are MGHDK and SYGVNS. The CDR3 spans 15 residues.